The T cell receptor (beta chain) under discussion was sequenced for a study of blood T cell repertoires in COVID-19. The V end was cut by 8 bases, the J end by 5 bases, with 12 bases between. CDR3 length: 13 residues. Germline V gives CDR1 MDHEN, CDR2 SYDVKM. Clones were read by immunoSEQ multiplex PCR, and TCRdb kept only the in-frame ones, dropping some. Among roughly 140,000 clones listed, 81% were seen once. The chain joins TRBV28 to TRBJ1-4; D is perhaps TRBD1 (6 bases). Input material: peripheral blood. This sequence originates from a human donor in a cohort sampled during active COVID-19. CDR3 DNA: TGTGCCAGCCGAGGGGGGGGGAATGAAAAACTGTTTTTT. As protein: CASRGGGNEKLFF.